Below are 21 T cell receptor beta chains sequenced from a single sample in a study of identical twins. Each CDR3 protein gets one entry after TCRdb re-called the 5' RACE reads with MiXCR. Altogether about 160,000 distinct CDR3 sequences are present, roughly 3.3% being singletons, with the ten largest covering 8.1%. Sequencing input: memory T cells sorted from blood. These receptors originate from a young man in good health.

This clonotype was seen many times. The chain combines TRBV5-6 with TRBJ2-1; 7 nucleotides match TRBD2. The germline V gene has CDR1 SGHDT and CDR2 YYEEEE. V shed 0 bases and J 0 bases; nucleotides not matched to a gene: 3. This CDR3 contains 16 residues. The CDR3 DNA reads as TGTGCCAGCAGCTTGGCAGCGGGGAGCTCCTACAATGAGCAGTTCTTC. It yields the protein CASSLAAGSSYNEQFF.

This clonotype was counted at least ten times. The V gene is TRBV29-1, the J gene TRBJ2-7; 9 bases are a match to TRBD1. Germline V gene sequence: CDR1 SQVTM, CDR2 ANQGSEA. V shed 6 bases and J 6 bases; nucleotides not matched to a gene: 3. CDR3 size: 11 residues. In DNA, the CDR3 is TGCAGCGTCGACAGGGGGGGCGAGCAGTACTTC. Protein product: CSVDRGGEQYF.

In this sample, this clonotype turned up many times. CDR3: CASSLGPSSVSWGVQETQYF. CDR3 nucleotides: TGTGCCAGCAGCTTAGGACCATCCAGCGTCTCCTGGGGGGTACAAGAGACCCAGTACTTC. This rearrangement joins TRBV11-2 to TRBJ2-5; TRBD2 might be the D (6 bases). CDR3 length equals 20 residues. V lost 1 base and J lost 2, with 26 bases in between. Germline CDR1 SGHAT, CDR2 FQNNGV.

The chain combines TRBV6-5 with TRBJ1-2, with TRBD1 matching over 10 bases. This CDR3 has 16 amino acids. In germline, CDR1 is MNHEY, CDR2 SVGAGI. The J segment lost 8 bases and the V segment lost 2 bases, leaving 11 bases of the junction unmatched. CDR3 DNA sequence: TGTGCCAGCAGTTACGCCCCCGGGACAGGGGTGGGCGGCTACACCTTC. Translated: CASSYAPGTGVGGYTF.

This clonotype has at least ten counts. The chain joins TRBV9 to TRBJ1-3; D is unclear. V was clipped by 0 bases and J by 0 bases, with 7 bases between them. This CDR3 has 15 amino acids. Per the germline V gene, CDR1 is SGDLS and CDR2 is YYNGEE. The DNA for the CDR3 is TGTGCCAGCAGCGTAGACCGGATCTCTGGAAACACCATATATTTT. Encoded protein: CASSVDRISGNTIYF.

This clonotype was picked up many times. The chain combines TRBV5-1 with TRBJ2-1; TRBD2 matches at 12 bases. The length of the CDR3 is 18 residues. Germline CDR1 is SGHRS and CDR2 is YFSETQ. Trimming at V came to 4 bases and at J to 2 bases, leaving 10 bases not matched to a gene. The CDR3 spells CASSPGLAGGFTYNEQFF. CDR3 coding DNA: TGCGCCAGCAGCCCGGGACTAGCGGGTGGGTTCACCTACAATGAGCAGTTCTTC.

This clonotype was seen at least ten times. The rearrangement joins TRBV20-1 to TRBJ2-3; the D gene is possibly TRBD2 (5 bases). The CDR3 is made up of 11 amino acids. The V gene's germline CDR1 is DFQATT and CDR2 SNEGSKA (reference sequence). In DNA form, the CDR3 reads TGCACCGCGCCAGGCCAGAGGGCGCAGTATTTT. Amino acid sequence: CTAPGQRAQYF.

This clonotype has at least ten counts. The chain is built from TRBV6-1 and TRBJ2-3; D may be TRBD1 or TRBD2 (5 bases each). Germline CDR1 reads MNHNS; CDR2 reads SASEGT. V was pared by 2 bases and J by 0 bases, with 24 bases between. The CDR3 is 20 amino acids. CDR3 sequence reads: CASSEIRGSDSLISTDTQYF. The DNA of the CDR3 is TGTGCCAGCAGTGAAATCCGGGGTAGCGACAGCCTGATAAGCACAGATACGCAGTATTTT.

This clonotype appeared many times. This rearrangement joins TRBV12-3 or TRBV12-4 to TRBJ2-2, with D hard to call. V gave up 2 bases and J gave up 0 bases, with 7 bases separating them. This CDR3 contains 15 residues. The CDR3 sequence is CASSLPRTNTGELFF. Written as DNA, the CDR3 is TGTGCCAGCAGTTTACCAAGGACGAACACCGGGGAGCTGTTTTTT.

This clonotype was seen many times. As DNA, the CDR3 is TGTGCCAGCAGCTTAGTGTGGCGGAGCTCCTACAATGAGCAGTTCTTC. Protein sequence: CASSLVWRSSYNEQFF. The rearrangement links TRBV7-2 to TRBJ2-1; D gene unclear. Germline V CDR1 and CDR2: SGHTA, FQGNSA. The CDR3 contains 16 residues. V lost 1 base, J lost 0 bases, and 10 bases lay in between. The full variable domain, rest sourced from reference TRBV7-2 and TRBJ2-1, is GAGVSQSPSNKVTEKGKDVELRCDPISGHTALYWYRQSLGQGLEFLIYFQGNSAPDKSGLPSDRFSAERTGGSVSTLTIQRTQQEDSAVYLCASSLVWRSSYNEQFFGPGTRLTVL.

This clonotype was observed at least ten times. Here the CDR3 DNA reads TGCGCCAGCAGTGAAGGGAGGGTGGATGGCTACACCTTC. Its translation is CASSEGRVDGYTF. The J gene is TRBJ1-2, the V gene TRBV10-1; unclear D gene. Germline V gene data show CDR1 as WNHNN and CDR2 as SYGVQD (reference sequence). With 3 bases removed from V and 6 bases from J, the gap between germline ends came to 11 bases. The CDR3 covers 13 residues.

This clonotype showed up many times. This CDR3 is CSVESPGRMNTEAFF. CDR3 sequence (DNA): TGCAGCGTTGAAAGCCCCGGCCGCATGAACACTGAAGCTTTCTTT. The chain joins TRBV29-1 to TRBJ1-1; D is unclear. Germline CDR1 and CDR2: SQVTM and ANQGSEA. V lost 2 bases to trimming and J lost 0 bases, with 13 bases between them. CDR3 length: 15 residues.

This clonotype was recorded many times. The chain couples TRBV10-3 to TRBJ1-1; D not certain. The CDR3 has 16 amino acids. Germline CDR1 ENHRY, CDR2 SYGVKD. The V end lost 0 bases, the J end lost 0 bases, and 11 bases lay between the germline ends. The CDR3 nucleotides read TGTGCCATCAGTGAGTCGAGGGTCGCGGTGAACACTGAAGCTTTCTTT. This codes for CAISESRVAVNTEAFF.

This clonotype was found many times. The genes are TRBV15 and TRBJ2-5; D is undetermined. Germline V gives CDR1 LNHNV, CDR2 YYDKDF (reference sequence). This CDR3 region has 13 residues. The ends were cut back, 1 base at V and 3 bases at J, with 6 bases in the middle. As DNA, the CDR3 is TGTGCCACCAGCAGAGGGGCGAAAGAGACCCAGTACTTC. It encodes CATSRGAKETQYF.

This clonotype was detected many times. V is TRBV12-3 or TRBV12-4 and J is TRBJ2-1, with a weak D call TRBD2 (5 bases). Trimming removed 6 bases at V and 16 bases at J, with 22 bases between. This CDR3 has 13 amino acids. CDR3 sequence (DNA): TGTGCCAGCAGATCCTATGGTGGTAGCGCGAGTTTCTTC. Amino acid sequence: CASRSYGGSASFF.

In its sample, this clonotype was seen many times. This chain uses TRBV20-1 with TRBJ2-1; 8 bases align to TRBD2. V shed 6 bases, J shed 4 bases, and the junction held 8 bases outside the gene matches. The CDR3 has 14 residues. Germline lookup yields CDR1 DFQATT and CDR2 SNEGSKA (reference sequence). CDR3 nucleotide sequence: TGCAGTGCGAGGGGACTAGTTGGTTACAATGAGCAGTTCTTC. It is translated as CSARGLVGYNEQFF.

The rearrangement links TRBV24-1 to TRBJ2-3, with unresolved D. CDR3 length: 12 residues. Germline CDR1 and CDR2: KGHDR and SFDVKD. Trimming shortened V by 1 base and J by 6 bases, and 4 bases separated the two germline ends. The CDR3 nucleotides are TGTGCCACCAGTGATTTTCCCGATACGCAGTATTTT. Its protein is CATSDFPDTQYF.

This clonotype was recorded many times. The CDR3 sequence is CASSPTLYEQYV. The CDR3 DNA follows: TGTGCCAGCAGCCCAACCCTATACGAGCAGTACGTC. V gene TRBV5-5 combines with J gene TRBJ2-7; no firm D call. V lost 4 bases to trimming and J lost 4 bases, with 9 bases between them. This CDR3 spans 12 amino acids. Germline V gene lookup returns CDR1 SGHKS and CDR2 YYEKEE (reference sequence).

The rearrangement joins TRBV7-9 to TRBJ2-7; the D gene is possibly TRBD1 (6 bases). Germline lookup yields CDR1 SEHNR and CDR2 FQNEAQ (reference sequence). There are 14 residues in the CDR3. Trimming shortened V by 1 base and J by 2 bases, and 9 bases separated the two germline ends. CDR3 loop: CASSLDRAPYEQYF. The DNA for the CDR3 is TGTGCCAGCAGCTTAGACAGGGCCCCCTACGAGCAGTACTTC. The full variable domain, with the rest looked up from reference TRBV7-9 and TRBJ2-7, is DTGVSQNPRHKITKRGQNVTFRCDPISEHNRLYWYRQTLGQGPEFLTYFQNEAQLEKSRLLSDRFSAERPKGSFSTLEIQRTEQGDSAMYLCASSLDRAPYEQYFGPGTRLTVT.

The table lists this clonotype with many counts. This chain uses TRBV20-1 with TRBJ2-7; D is perhaps TRBD1 or TRBD2 (5 bases each). CDR1 and CDR2 (germline): DFQATT, SNEGSKA (reference sequence). Trimming stripped 3 bases from V and 3 bases from J, with 15 bases between. The CDR3 contains 14 residues. The chain's CDR3 is CSASPGAPFYEQYF. The CDR3 nucleotides read TGCAGTGCTAGTCCCGGGGCTCCCTTCTACGAGCAGTACTTC.

This clonotype has a count of ten or more. The chain links TRBV20-1 to TRBJ1-6, with 9 bases matching TRBD1. Germline trimming cut 1 base from V and 7 bases from J; bases unmatched to any gene: 5. This CDR3 spans 15 amino acids. Germline loops: CDR1 DFQATT, CDR2 SNEGSKA (reference sequence). The CDR3 DNA sequence: TGCAGTGCTAGAGGGGGACAGGGATTCAATTCACCCCTCCACTTT. This codes for CSARGGQGFNSPLHF.